This T cell receptor beta chain was found in a study of a mutant IDH1 vaccine in newly diagnosed glioma. Study-wide context: At weeks 1, 3, 5, 7, 11, 15, 19 and 23, patients received a vaccination, eight in all. Vaccination was launched 4-6 weeks after radiotherapy alone, or with temozolomide cycles. Notes on the study in general: Evidence of vaccine-induced immune responses was documented in around 93% of patients.

Described time point: week 5, during vaccination. All doses held 300 ug of mutant IDH1 20-mer peptide, with topical imiquimod. The protocol was immunoSEQ multiplex PCR, while the TCRdb copy is restricted to in-frame clones and leaves out a portion. The sample yields about 36,000 clones, more than 80% seen once. The CDR3 is 15 residues long. The germline V gene has CDR1 SGHVS and CDR2 FQNEAQ. V gave up 4 bases and J gave up 0 bases, with 10 bases separating them. To note about this clone: What it binds is unknown.

The source material was PBMCs, sampled from a glioma patient whose treatment included an IDH1 peptide vaccine. This TCR was sampled from a man between 50 and 59 years old with glioma. This chain uses TRBV7-8 with TRBJ1-5; D gene ambiguous. The CDR3 DNA reads TGTGCCAGCAGCTACGGAAAAGTTAGCAATCAGCCCCAGCATTTT. Residues: CASSYGKVSNQPQHF.